Listed below are T cell receptor beta chains from one sample, sequenced in a study of blood T cell repertoires in COVID-19. Libraries were prepared by immunoSEQ multiplex PCR; TCRdb keeps only in-frame clonotypes and omits some of them. The sample records fewer than 300,000 clones, about 80% being singletons. Sequenced: peripheral blood. The receptors come from a person between 70 and 80 years old with COVID-19, enrolled during active disease. Each CDR3 is given with its conserved first and last residue. The D gene is left open where the match is weak. Size is omitted from some rows. Given values are once, few, many or a class for expanded clones.

clone size	CDR3 length	V gene	D gene	J gene	CDR3 DNA	CDR3 protein
.	13	TRBV2	.	TRBJ2-7	TGTGCCAGCAGTGAACAGGGATTCTACGAGCAGTACTTC	CASSEQGFYEQYF
.	16	TRBV6-4	TRBD2	TRBJ2-3	TGTGCCAGCAGTGAGAGAAGCGGGGGGGCAGGAGATACGCAGTATTTT	CASSERSGGAGDTQYF
once	17	TRBV19	.	TRBJ1-3	TGTGCCAGTAGTGAACAAACAGGGAAGAGCTCTGGAAACACCATATATTTT	CASSEQTGKSSGNTIYF
.	15	TRBV2	.	TRBJ1-6	TGTGCCAGCAGCGAAACCGACGGAGCCAATTCACCCCTCCACTTT	CASSETDGANSPLHF
.	18	TRBV7-3	.	TRBJ2-3	TGTGCCAGCAGCCCCGCACCCCGTCCGGGGGGCCGGCAAGATACGCAGTATTTT	CASSPAPRPGGRQDTQYF
.	15	TRBV19	TRBD1	TRBJ1-2	TGTGCCAGTAGCGAAGAGCCGCAGGGGGTCTATGGCTACACCTTC	CASSEEPQGVYGYTF
.	15	TRBV25-1	TRBD1	TRBJ2-1	TGTGCCAGCAGGGGAGACAGGGGGGCCTACAATGAGCAGTTCTTC	CASRGDRGAYNEQFF
.	15	TRBV5-8	.	TRBJ2-7	TGTGCCAGCAGCCTGGGTGGGAGTACGGTCCACGAGCAGTACTTC	CASSLGGSTVHEQYF
.	12	TRBV12-3/TRBV12-4	.	TRBJ2-5	TGTGCCAGCACAAAAGAGGGAGAGACCCAGTACTTC	CASTKEGETQYF
.	18	TRBV7-2	TRBD2	TRBJ2-2	TGTGCCAGCAGCTTATCTAGCGGGAGTCTGCTGAACACCGGGGAGCTGTTTTTT	CASSLSSGSLLNTGELFF
.	14	TRBV3-1/TRBV3-2	TRBD1	TRBJ1-1	TGTGCCAGCAGCCCAAAGGGGGCTGGGACTGAAGCTTTCTTT	CASSPKGAGTEAFF
.	14	TRBV3-1/TRBV3-2	TRBD1	TRBJ1-2	TGTGCCAGCAGCCTGCAGGGGGTCGACTATGGCTACACCTTC	CASSLQGVDYGYTF
.	15	TRBV7-9	TRBD2	TRBJ2-3	TGTGCCAGCAGTTCCGGGGGGGTCCTCACAGATACGCAGTATTTT	CASSSGGVLTDTQYF
.	19	TRBV28	TRBD1	TRBJ2-6	TGTGCCAGCAGTTCCCTGGTTCTAACAGGGGATCCTGGGGCCAACGTCCTGACTTTC	CASSSLVLTGDPGANVLTF
once	15	TRBV6-6	TRBD1	TRBJ1-2	TGTGCCAGCAATCCGGACAGGCTGTTTTCTCATGGCTACACCTTC	CASNPDRLFSHGYTF
.	13	TRBV19	TRBD1	TRBJ1-6	TGTGCCAGTGGGGGGACAGGTTTTTCACCCCTCCACTTT	CASGGTGFSPLHF
.	15	TRBV3-1/TRBV3-2	TRBD2	TRBJ2-1	TGTGCCAGCAGCCAATTCGGGCGGGGGACGAATGAGCAGTTCTTC	CASSQFGRGTNEQFF
.	11	TRBV29-1	.	TRBJ2-5	TGCAGCGTTGACTTTTCGGTGACCCAGTACTTC	CSVDFSVTQYF
few	14	TRBV7-2	TRBD2	TRBJ2-7	TGTGCCAGCAGTCAAGCTAGCGGGCCCTACGAGCAGTACTTC	CASSQASGPYEQYF
.	13	TRBV15	.	TRBJ1-6	TGTGCCACCAGCAGAGGCCAAGCTTCACCCCTCCACTTT	CATSRGQASPLHF
.	14	TRBV27	TRBD1	TRBJ1-1	TGTGCCAGCAGAAGGACAGGGGGCGCCGGTGAAGCTTTCTTT	CASRRTGGAGEAFF
.	15	TRBV5-8	TRBD1	TRBJ1-5	TGTGCCAGCAGCTTGGGCCAGGGGGTTGGACAGCCCCAGCATTTT	CASSLGQGVGQPQHF
.	16	TRBV6-2/TRBV6-3	TRBD1	TRBJ1-6	TGTGCCAGCAGTAAACAGGGGCAACGACTTAATTCACCCCTCCACTTT	CASSKQGQRLNSPLHF
.	12	TRBV12-3/TRBV12-4	.	TRBJ1-2	TGTGCCAGCAGCCCAGGAATATATGGCTACACCTTC	CASSPGIYGYTF
.	17	TRBV7-9	.	TRBJ2-5	TGTGCCAGCAGCAGAGACAGGCAGCAGGGTTACCAAGAGACCCAGTACTTC	CASSRDRQQGYQETQYF
.	14	TRBV6-2/TRBV6-3	.	TRBJ1-1	TGTGCCAGCAGTTACTCTTATGATCCGGGTGAAGCTTTCTTT	CASSYSYDPGEAFF
.	12	TRBV29-1	TRBD2	TRBJ2-5	TGCAGCGCCGTCGACGGGGGGGAGACCCAGTACTTC	CSAVDGGETQYF
.	15	TRBV4-3	.	TRBJ1-2	TGCGCCAGCAGCCCCCCCGGACAGCTCCTCTATGGCTACACCTTC	CASSPPGQLLYGYTF
.	16	TRBV6-5	.	TRBJ1-3	TGTGCCAGCAGTTACTCGGCTTACCCCTCTGGAAACACCATATATTTT	CASSYSAYPSGNTIYF
.	15	TRBV12-1	.	TRBJ2-7	TGTGCCAGCGGAGGACAGGGGGCCTGGGTCTACGAGCAGTACTTC	CASGGQGAWVYEQYF
once	15	TRBV9	.	TRBJ1-3	TGTGCCAGCAGCGTGGGGCCAGGCGGTGGAAACACCATATATTTT	CASSVGPGGGNTIYF
.	17	TRBV28	TRBD1	TRBJ2-6	TGTGCCAGCAGTTCGACAGGGGATTGGACCGGGGCCAACGTCCTGACTTTC	CASSSTGDWTGANVLTF
once	13	TRBV6-5	TRBD1	TRBJ1-3	TGTGCCACCGAGACAGGGGATGGAAACACCATATATTTT	CATETGDGNTIYF
.	15	TRBV5-1	TRBD1	TRBJ1-1	TGCGCCAGCAGCTTGAGACAGGGGAGGAACACTGAAGCTTTCTTT	CASSLRQGRNTEAFF
.	13	TRBV12-3/TRBV12-4	TRBD1	TRBJ1-2	TGTGCCAGCTTTTTACAGGGGGAGTATGGCTACACCTTC	CASFLQGEYGYTF
.	16	TRBV20-1	.	TRBJ2-2	TGCAGTGCTAGTCCCCTCCGGGAGTGGAACACCGGGGAGCTGTTTTTT	CSASPLREWNTGELFF
.	15	TRBV18	.	TRBJ2-1	TGTGCCAGCTCCCCGAATATTAGCTCCTACAATGAGCAGTTCTTC	CASSPNISSYNEQFF